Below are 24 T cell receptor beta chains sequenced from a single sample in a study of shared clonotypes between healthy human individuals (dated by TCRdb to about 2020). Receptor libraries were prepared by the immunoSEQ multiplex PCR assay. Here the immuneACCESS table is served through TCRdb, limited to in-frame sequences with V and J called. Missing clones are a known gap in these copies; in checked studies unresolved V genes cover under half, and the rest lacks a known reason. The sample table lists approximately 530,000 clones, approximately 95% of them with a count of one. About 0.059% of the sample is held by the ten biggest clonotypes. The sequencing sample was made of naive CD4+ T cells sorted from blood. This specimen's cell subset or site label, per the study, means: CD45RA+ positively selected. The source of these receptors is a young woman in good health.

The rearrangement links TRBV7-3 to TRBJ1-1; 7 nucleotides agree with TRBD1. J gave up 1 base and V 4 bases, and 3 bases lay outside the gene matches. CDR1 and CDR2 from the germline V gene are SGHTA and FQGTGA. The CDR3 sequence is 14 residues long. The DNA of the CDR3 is TGTGCCAGCAGCTCAGGACAGGCGAACACTGAAGCTTTCTTT. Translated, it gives CASSSGQANTEAFF.

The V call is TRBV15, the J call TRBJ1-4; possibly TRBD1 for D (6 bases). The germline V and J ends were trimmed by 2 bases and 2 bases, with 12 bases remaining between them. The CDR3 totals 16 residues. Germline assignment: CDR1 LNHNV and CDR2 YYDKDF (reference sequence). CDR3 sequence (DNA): TGTGCCACCAGCAGACGACAGGTCGGGACTAATGAAAAACTGTTTTTT. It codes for CATSRRQVGTNEKLFF.

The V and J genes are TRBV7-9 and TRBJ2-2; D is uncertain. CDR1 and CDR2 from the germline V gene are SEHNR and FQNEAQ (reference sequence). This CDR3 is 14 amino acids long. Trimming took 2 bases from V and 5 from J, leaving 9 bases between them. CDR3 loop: CASSLTWGTGELFF. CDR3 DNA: TGTGCCAGCAGCTTAACATGGGGTACCGGGGAGCTGTTTTTT. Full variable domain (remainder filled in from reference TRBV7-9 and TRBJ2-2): DTGVSQNPRHKITKRGQNVTFRCDPISEHNRLYWYRQTLGQGPEFLTYFQNEAQLEKSRLLSDRFSAERPKGSFSTLEIQRTEQGDSAMYLCASSLTWGTGELFFGEGSRLTVL.

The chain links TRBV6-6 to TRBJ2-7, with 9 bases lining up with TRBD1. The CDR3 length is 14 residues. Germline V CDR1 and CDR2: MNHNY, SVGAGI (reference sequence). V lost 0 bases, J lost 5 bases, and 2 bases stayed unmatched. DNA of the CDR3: TGTGCCAGCAGTTACTCGGGACAGGGCCACGAGCAGTACTTC. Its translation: CASSYSGQGHEQYF.

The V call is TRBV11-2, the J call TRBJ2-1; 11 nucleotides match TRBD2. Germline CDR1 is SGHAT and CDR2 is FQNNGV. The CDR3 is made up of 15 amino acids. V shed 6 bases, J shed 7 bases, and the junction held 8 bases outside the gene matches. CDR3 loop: CASSQIAGGPNEQFF. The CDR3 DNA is TGTGCCAGCAGTCAAATAGCGGGAGGGCCTAATGAGCAGTTCTTC.

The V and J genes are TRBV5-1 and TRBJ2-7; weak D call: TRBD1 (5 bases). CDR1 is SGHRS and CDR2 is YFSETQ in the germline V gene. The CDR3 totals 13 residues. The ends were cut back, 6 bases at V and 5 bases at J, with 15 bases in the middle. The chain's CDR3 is CASTDLRVDEQYF. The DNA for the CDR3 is TGCGCCAGCACAGATCTCAGGGTCGACGAGCAGTACTTC.

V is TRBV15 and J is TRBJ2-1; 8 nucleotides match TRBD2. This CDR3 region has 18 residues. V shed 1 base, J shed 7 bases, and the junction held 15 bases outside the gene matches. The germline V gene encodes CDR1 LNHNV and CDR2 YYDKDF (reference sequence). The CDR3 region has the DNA TGTGCCACCAGCAGAGTTGAAAGCGGGAGATATGGGCTTAATGAGCAGTTCTTC. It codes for CATSRVESGRYGLNEQFF. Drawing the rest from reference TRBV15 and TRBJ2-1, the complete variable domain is DAMVIQNPRYQVTQFGKPVTLSCSQTLNHNVMYWYQQKSSQAPKLLFHYYDKDFNNEADTPDNFQSRRPNTSFCFLDIRSPGLGDTAMYLCATSRVESGRYGLNEQFFGPGTRLTVL.

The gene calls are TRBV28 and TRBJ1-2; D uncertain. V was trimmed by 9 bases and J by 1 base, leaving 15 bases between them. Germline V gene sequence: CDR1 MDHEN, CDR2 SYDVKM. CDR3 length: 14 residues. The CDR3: CASISTRGNYGYTF. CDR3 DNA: TGTGCCAGTATATCCACCCGGGGTAACTATGGCTACACCTTC.

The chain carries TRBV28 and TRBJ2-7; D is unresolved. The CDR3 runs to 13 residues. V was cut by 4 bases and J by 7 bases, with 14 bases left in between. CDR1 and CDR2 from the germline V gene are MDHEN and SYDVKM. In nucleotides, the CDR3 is TGTGCCAGCAGTTCACAGCCTCTCGAGGAGCAGTACTTC. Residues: CASSSQPLEEQYF. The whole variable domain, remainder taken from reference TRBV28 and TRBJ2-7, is DVKVTQSSRYLVKRTGEKVFLECVQDMDHENMFWYRQDPGLGLRLIYFSYDVKMKEKGDIPEGYSVSREKKERFSLILESASTNQTSMYLCASSSQPLEEQYFGPGTRLTVT.

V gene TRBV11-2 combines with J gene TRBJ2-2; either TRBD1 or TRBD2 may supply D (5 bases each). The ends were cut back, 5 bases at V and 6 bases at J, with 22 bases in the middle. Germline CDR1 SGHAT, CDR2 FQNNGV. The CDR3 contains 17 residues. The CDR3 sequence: CASSQTPFPGDPGELFF. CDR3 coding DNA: TGTGCCAGCAGCCAAACACCGTTCCCCGGGGACCCCGGGGAGCTGTTTTTT. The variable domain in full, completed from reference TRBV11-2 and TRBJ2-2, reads EAGVAQSPRYKIIEKRQSVAFWCNPISGHATLYWYQQILGQGPKLLIQFQNNGVVDDSQLPKDRFSAERLKGVDSTLKIQPAKLEDSAVYLCASSQTPFPGDPGELFFGEGSRLTVL.

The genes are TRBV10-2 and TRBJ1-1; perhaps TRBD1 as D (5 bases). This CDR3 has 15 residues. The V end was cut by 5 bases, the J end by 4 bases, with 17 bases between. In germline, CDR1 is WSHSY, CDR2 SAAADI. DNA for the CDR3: TGCGCCAGCAGTTACAGGCGCACTTGGGCCACTGAAGCTTTCTTT. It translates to CASSYRRTWATEAFF.

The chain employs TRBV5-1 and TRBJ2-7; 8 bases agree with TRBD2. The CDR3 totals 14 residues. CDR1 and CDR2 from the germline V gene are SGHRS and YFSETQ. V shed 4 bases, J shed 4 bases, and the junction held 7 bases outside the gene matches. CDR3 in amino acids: CASSPGAGDYEQYF. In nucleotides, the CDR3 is TGCGCCAGCAGCCCCGGAGCGGGAGATTACGAGCAGTACTTC. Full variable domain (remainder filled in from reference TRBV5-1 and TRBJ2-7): KAGVTQTPRYLIKTRGQQVTLSCSPISGHRSVSWYQQTPGQGLQFLFEYFSETQRNKGNFPGRFSGRQFSNSRSEMNVSTLELGDSALYLCASSPGAGDYEQYFGPGTRLTVT.

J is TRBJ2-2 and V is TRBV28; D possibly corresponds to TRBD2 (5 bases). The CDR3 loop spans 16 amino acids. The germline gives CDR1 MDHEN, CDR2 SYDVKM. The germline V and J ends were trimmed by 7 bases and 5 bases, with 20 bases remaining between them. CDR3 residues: CASTDHQTSMTGELFF. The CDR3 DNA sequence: TGTGCCAGCACCGACCACCAAACTAGTATGACCGGGGAGCTGTTTTTT.

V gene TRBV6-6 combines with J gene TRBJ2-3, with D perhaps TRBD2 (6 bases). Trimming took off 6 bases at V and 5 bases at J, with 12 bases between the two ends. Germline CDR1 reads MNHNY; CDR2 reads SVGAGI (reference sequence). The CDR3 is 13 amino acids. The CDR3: CASRGRGGDTQYF. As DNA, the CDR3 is TGTGCCAGCAGGGGGCGGGGAGGAGATACGCAGTATTTT.

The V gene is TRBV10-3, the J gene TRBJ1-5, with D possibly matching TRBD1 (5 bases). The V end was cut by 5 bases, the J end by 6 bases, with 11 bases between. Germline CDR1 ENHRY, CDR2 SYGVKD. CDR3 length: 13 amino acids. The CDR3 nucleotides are TGTGCCATCAGTACAGGCTTGGGTCAGCCCCAGCATTTT. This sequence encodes CAISTGLGQPQHF.

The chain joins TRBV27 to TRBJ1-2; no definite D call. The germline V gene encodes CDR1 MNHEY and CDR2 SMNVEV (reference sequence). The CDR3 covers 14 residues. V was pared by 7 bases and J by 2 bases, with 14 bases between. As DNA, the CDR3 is TGTGCCAGCAAAAAAACAGAAGTAAACTATGGCTACACCTTC. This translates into CASKKTEVNYGYTF.

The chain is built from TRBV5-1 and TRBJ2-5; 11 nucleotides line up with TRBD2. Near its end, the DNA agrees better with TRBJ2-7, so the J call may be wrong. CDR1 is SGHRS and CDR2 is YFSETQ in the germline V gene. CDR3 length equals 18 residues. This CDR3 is CASSLAVSGLADSYEQYF. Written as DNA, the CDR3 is TGCGCCAGCAGCTTGGCCGTATCGGGACTAGCGGACTCCTACGAGCAGTACTTC.

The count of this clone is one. CDR3 protein: CASSRGLAGAQETQYF. DNA of the CDR3: TGTGCCAGTAGTAGGGGACTAGCGGGAGCCCAAGAGACCCAGTACTTC. The V and J genes are TRBV19 and TRBJ2-5; 14 bases fit TRBD2. The CDR3 has 16 amino acids. Germline-derived CDR1 and CDR2 are LNHDA and SQIVND (reference sequence). The junction had 2 bases not matched to a gene; V was cut back by 4 bases and J by 1 base.

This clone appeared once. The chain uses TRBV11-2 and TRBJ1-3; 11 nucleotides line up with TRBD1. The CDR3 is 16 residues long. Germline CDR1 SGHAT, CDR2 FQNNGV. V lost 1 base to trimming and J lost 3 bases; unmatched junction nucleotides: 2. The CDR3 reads CASSLAGTGGGNTIYF. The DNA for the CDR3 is TGTGCCAGCAGCTTAGCCGGGACAGGGGGTGGAAACACCATATATTTT.

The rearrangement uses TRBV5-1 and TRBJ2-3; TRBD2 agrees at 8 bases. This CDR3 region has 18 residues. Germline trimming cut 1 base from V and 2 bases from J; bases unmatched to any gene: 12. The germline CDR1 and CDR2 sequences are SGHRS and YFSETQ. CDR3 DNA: TGCGCCAGCAGCTTGATCGGCCCTGCGGGAGGAATCACAGATACGCAGTATTTT. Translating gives CASSLIGPAGGITDTQYF.

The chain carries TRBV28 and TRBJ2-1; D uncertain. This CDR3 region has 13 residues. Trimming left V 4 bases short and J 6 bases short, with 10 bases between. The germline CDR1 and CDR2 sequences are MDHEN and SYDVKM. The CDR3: CASSSSRLNEQFF. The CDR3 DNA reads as TGTGCCAGCAGTTCCTCCCGACTCAATGAGCAGTTCTTC.

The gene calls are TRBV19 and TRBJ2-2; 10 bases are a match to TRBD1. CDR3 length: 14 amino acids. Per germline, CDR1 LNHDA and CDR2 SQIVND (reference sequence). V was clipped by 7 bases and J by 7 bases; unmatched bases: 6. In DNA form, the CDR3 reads TGTGCCAGTAATGACAGGGGGCAGGGCGGGGAGCTGTTTTTT. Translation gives CASNDRGQGGELFF.

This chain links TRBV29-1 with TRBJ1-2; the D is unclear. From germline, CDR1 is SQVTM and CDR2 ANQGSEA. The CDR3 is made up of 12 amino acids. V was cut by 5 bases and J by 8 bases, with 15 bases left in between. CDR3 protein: CSVLHPWNGYTF. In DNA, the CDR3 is TGCAGCGTTCTACACCCTTGGAACGGCTACACCTTC.

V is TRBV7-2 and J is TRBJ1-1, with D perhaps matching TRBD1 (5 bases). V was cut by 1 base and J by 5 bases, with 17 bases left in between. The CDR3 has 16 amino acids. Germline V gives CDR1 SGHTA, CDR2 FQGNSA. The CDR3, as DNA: TGTGCCAGCAGCTTAGTTTCCGGGGGAGGTCGAACTGAAGCTTTCTTT. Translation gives CASSLVSGGGRTEAFF. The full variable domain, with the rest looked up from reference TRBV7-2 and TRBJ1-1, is GAGVSQSPSNKVTEKGKDVELRCDPISGHTALYWYRQSLGQGLEFLIYFQGNSAPDKSGLPSDRFSAERTGGSVSTLTIQRTQQEDSAVYLCASSLVSGGGRTEAFFGQGTRLTVV.